This T cell receptor beta chain was captured in a study of cytomegalovirus exposure and HLA in healthy donors. Study-level findings and limits: The authors later found TCR association rates varying by HLA locus, with DRB1 most and HLA-C fewest.

PCR amplification relied on 60 Vbeta primers (plus 13 Jbeta primers). Using immunoSEQ multiplex PCR, the repertoire was profiled, and TCRdb retains in-frame clones only, with some absent. The data show about 97,000 clones, about four fifths seen once. The length of the CDR3 is 15 residues. V gave up 3 bases and J gave up 6 bases; unmatched junction bases: 10. Germline assignment: CDR1 SGHRS and CDR2 YFSETQ. In the case of this clone: Its specificity is not known.

The source is a woman in her thirties or forties in good health and CMV-seronegative. The chain is built from TRBV5-1 and TRBJ2-3; 7 bases are shared with TRBD2. The sample comprised PBMCs. This chain's CDR3 is CASSSEGRGWDTQYF. In DNA form, the CDR3 reads TGCGCCAGCAGCTCCGAGGGGCGGGGGTGGGATACGCAGTATTTT.